The following is a T cell receptor beta chain sequence with its context. Which antigen it targets is not known. Qualities for individual bases were not recorded, and no much larger clone is one base off. This sample is drawn from a study of blood T cell repertoires in COVID-19 (dated by TCRdb to the early 2020s). With respect to the entire study: Collaborator samples came from the United States, Italy and Spain and covered acute and convalescent phases of COVID-19. The material from the prospective study consisted of cDNA or gDNA derived from T cells, B-cell-depleted T cells, or PBMCs. The dataset comprised deeply sampled blood TCRbeta repertoires from subjects exposed to, actively infected with, or recovered from COVID-19. The repertoires were released in a freely available public database meant as a resource for research on the immune response to SARS-CoV-2. The samples were drawn from the first 160 participants of the ongoing ImmuneRACE study and from 950 to 1,500 subjects provided by 6 global collaborators. The sample metadata nearly always contained a de-identified subject ID, COVID-19 status, age in years and sex. Where available, HLA class I and class II types were taken from metadata supplied by the sample provider and were not determined by assay-based typing.

TCRbeta CDR3 regions were amplified from genomic DNA using the immunoSEQ Assay, a bias-controlled multiplex PCR. The study's own analysis went as follows. Within the assay, amplification of reference gene primers was used to estimate how many nucleated cells each sample contained. To quantify the absolute abundance of each unique TCRbeta CDR3 rearrangement, sequence reads were collapsed and filtered. For each sample, productive Simpson clonality was calculated as the square root of Simpson's diversity index over productive rearrangements. The clones in this table, taken by TCRdb from immuneACCESS, are in-frame only. Not every clone is retained; where verified, under half of the shortfall comes from an unresolved V gene, and the cause of the rest is unknown. That table gives V, J and clone size, and the DNA gave D and trimming. The sample data list 40,000 to 50,000 clones, and over 70% of these were observed just once. Jointly, the top ten make up 2% to 2.5% of the sample.

CDR1 is given as MNHNY and CDR2 as SVGAGI, both from the germline V gene (reference sequence). CDR3 length: 14 amino acids, cysteine to phenylalanine. Just CDR3 DNA is preserved here, 42 bases in frame from base 1. V is shortened by 6 bases, J by 2 bases, and the region joining them spans 13 bases. Summary of the overall study and its limitations: How much clinical and demographic metadata was included differed by source and by participant, and the metadata was provided uncurated.

In Seattle, one collaborating source enrolled patients while the infection was active and tracked those patients longitudinally over the course of disease. The collaborating institutions used their own protocols to collect whole blood in K2EDTA tubes. For TCRbeta analysis, collaborator samples were shipped as frozen whole blood, as isolated PBMCs, or as DNA extracted from either sample type. Material for sequencing was peripheral blood. The source is a woman older than 75 with COVID-19, enrolled during active disease. The chain is made from TRBV6-6 and TRBJ1-1; TRBD1 might be the D gene, on 6 matching bases. In nucleotide form, the sequence is TGTGCCAGCAGCAACAGGGCGGTTAACACTGAAGCTTTCTTT. Its coded protein is CASSNRAVNTEAFF.